This TCR beta chain was identified in a study of OX40 agonist ivuxolimab in advanced cancers. Assay used: immunoSEQ multiplex PCR; TCRdb lists only in-frame clones, some missing. The sample yields more than 20,000 clones, around 83% seen once. CDR3 size: 14 residues. Germline V CDR1 and CDR2: SGHAT, FQNNGV. Trimming stripped 1 base from V and 3 bases from J, with 7 bases between. Findings and limits, study-wide: Patients who responded partially at 0.1-3.0 mg/kg showed clonal expansion ranking among the lowest. Fewer expanded clones were found on average in CD4+ than in CD8+ T cells.

This clone has a handful of counts. What it binds is unknown. V is TRBV11-2 and J is TRBJ1-5; no reliable D call. The sequence came from an adult with an advanced solid tumor such as melanoma, head and neck, liver or kidney cancer. The sample in question was CD4+ or CD8+ T cells sorted from blood, obtained in a trial of the OX40 agonist ivuxolimab. DNA for the CDR3: TGTGCCAGCAGCTTAGGACGAGTCAATCAGCCCCAGCATTTT. Translated: CASSLGRVNQPQHF.